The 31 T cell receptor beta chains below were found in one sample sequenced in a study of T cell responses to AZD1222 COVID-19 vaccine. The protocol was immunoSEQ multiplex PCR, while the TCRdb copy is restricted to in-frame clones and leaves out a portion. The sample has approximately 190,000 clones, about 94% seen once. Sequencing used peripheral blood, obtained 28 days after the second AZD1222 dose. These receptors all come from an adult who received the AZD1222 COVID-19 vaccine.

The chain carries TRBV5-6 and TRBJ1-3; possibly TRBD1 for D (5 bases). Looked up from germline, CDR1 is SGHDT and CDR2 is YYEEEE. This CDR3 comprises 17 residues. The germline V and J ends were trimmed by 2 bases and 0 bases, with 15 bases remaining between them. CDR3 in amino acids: CASSFWPQGLSGNTIYF. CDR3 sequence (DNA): TGTGCCAGCAGCTTTTGGCCCCAGGGACTCTCTGGAAACACCATATATTTT. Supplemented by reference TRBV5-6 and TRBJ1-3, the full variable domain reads DAGVTQSPTHLIKTRGQQVTLRCSPKSGHDTVSWYQQALGQGPQFIFQYYEEEERQRGNFPDRFSGHQFPNYSSELNVNALLLGDSALYLCASSFWPQGLSGNTIYFGEGSWLTVV.

This CDR3 is CASSLSPGRASTYGYTF. DNA of the CDR3: TGTGCCAGCAGTTTATCTCCGGGACGGGCTTCCACCTATGGCTACACCTTC. The J gene is TRBJ1-2, the V gene TRBV27; maybe TRBD1 (5 bases). The germline CDR1 and CDR2 sequences are MNHEY and SMNVEV (reference sequence). This CDR3 contains 17 residues. V was shortened by 0 bases and J by 4 bases, with 18 bases between the two germline ends.

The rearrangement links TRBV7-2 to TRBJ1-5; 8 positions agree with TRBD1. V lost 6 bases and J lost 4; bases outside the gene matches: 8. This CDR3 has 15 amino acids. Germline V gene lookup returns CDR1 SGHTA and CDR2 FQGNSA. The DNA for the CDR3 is TGTGCCAGCAGTTCTCAGGGGGCGGGAAATCAGCCCCAGCATTTT. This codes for CASSSQGAGNQPQHF.

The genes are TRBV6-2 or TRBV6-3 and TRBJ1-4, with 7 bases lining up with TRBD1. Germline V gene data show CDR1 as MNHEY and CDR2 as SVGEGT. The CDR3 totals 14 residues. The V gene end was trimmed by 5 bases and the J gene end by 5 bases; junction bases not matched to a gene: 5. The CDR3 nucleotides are TGTGCCAGCAGTGGGGACAGATCCAATGAAAAACTGTTTTTT. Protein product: CASSGDRSNEKLFF.

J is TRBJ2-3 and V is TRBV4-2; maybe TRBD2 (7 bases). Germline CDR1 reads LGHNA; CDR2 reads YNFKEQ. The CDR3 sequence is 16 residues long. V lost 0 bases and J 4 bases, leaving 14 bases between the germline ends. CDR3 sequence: CASSQDRRGGSDTQYF. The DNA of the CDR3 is TGTGCCAGCAGCCAAGATAGGAGGGGGGGCTCAGATACGCAGTATTTT.

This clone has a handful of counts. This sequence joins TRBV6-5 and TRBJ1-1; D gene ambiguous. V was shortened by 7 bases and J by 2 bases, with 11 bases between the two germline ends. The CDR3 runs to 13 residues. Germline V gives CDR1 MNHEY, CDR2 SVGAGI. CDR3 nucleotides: TGTGCCAGCACCTCGGTCGGAAACACTGAAGCTTTCTTT. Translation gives CASTSVGNTEAFF.

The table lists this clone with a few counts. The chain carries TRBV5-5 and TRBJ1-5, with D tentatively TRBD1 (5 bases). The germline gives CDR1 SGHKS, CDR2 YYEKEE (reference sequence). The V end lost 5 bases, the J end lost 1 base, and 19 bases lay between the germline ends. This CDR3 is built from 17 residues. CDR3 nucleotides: TGTGCCAGCAGTTCCGACAGTCGGGGCTGGAGCAATCAGCCCCAGCATTTT. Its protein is CASSSDSRGWSNQPQHF.

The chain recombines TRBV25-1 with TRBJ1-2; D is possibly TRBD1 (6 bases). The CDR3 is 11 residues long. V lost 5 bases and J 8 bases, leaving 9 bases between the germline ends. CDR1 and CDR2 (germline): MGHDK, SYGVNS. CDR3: CASSRGPGYTF. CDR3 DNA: TGTGCCAGCAGTCGGGGGCCAGGCTACACCTTC.

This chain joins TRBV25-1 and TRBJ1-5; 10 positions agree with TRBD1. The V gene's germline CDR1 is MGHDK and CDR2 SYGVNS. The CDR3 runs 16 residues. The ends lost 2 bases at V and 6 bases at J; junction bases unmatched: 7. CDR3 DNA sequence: TGTGCCAGCAGTGAAGGGACAGGGGAAAGTAGTCAGCCCCAGCATTTT. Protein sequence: CASSEGTGESSQPQHF.

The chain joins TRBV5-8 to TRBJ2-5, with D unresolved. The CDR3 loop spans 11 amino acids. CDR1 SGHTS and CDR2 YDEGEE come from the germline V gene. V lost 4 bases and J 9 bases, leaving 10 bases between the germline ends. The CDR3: CASSAEVAQYF. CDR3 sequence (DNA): TGTGCCAGCAGCGCTGAAGTGGCCCAGTACTTC.

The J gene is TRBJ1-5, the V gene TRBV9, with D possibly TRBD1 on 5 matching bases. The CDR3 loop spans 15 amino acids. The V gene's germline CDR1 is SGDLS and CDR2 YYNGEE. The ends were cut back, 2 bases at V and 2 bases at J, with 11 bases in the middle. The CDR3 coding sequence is TGTGCCAGCAGCGTTGGCGGGGGAGGCAATCAGCCCCAGCATTTT. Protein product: CASSVGGGGNQPQHF.

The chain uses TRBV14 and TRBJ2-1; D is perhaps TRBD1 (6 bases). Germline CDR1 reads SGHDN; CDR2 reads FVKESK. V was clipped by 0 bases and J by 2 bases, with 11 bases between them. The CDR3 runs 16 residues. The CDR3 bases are TGTGCCAGCAGCCAAGATCCTGGGGGCACCTACAATGAGCAGTTCTTC. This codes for CASSQDPGGTYNEQFF.

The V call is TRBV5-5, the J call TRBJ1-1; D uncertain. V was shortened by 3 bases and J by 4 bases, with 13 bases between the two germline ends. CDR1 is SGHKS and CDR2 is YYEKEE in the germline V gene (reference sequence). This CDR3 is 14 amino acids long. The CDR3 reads CASSSRPLGTEAFF. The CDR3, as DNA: TGTGCCAGCAGCTCCCGGCCTTTGGGCACTGAAGCTTTCTTT.

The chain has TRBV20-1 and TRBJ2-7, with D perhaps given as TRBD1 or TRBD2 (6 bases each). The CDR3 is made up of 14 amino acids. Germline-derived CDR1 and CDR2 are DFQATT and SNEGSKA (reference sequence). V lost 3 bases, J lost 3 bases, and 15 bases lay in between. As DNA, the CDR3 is TGCAGTGCTAGTCTCGGGGGCGATGACTACGAGCAGTACTTC. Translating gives CSASLGGDDYEQYF.

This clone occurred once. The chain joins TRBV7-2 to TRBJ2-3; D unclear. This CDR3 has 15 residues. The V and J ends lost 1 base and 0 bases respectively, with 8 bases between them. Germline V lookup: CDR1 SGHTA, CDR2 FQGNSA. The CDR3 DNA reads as TGTGCCAGCAGCTTAGTCACCTCAAGCACAGATACGCAGTATTTT. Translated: CASSLVTSSTDTQYF.

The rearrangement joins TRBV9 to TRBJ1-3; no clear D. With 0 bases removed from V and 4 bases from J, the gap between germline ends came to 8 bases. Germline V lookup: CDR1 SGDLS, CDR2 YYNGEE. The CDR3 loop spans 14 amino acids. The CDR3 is CASSVGGEGNTIYF. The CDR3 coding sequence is TGTGCCAGCAGCGTAGGTGGGGAAGGAAACACCATATATTTT.

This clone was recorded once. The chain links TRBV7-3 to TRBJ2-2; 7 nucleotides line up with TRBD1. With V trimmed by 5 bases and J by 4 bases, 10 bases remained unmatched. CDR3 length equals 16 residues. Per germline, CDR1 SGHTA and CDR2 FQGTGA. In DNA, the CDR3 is TGTGCCAGCAGCATGAACCAAGGGGGCTCCACCGGGGAGCTGTTTTTT. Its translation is CASSMNQGGSTGELFF. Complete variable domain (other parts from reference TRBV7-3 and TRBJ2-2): GAGVSQTPSNKVTEKGKYVELRCDPISGHTALYWYRQSLGQGPEFLIYFQGTGAADDSGLPNDRFFAVRPEGSVSTLKIQRTERGDSAVYLCASSMNQGGSTGELFFGEGSRLTVL.

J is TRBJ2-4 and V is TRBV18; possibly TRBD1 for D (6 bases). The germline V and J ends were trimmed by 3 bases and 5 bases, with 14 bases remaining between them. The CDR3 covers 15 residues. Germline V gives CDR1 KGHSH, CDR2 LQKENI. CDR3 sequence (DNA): TGTGCCAGCTCACCCCAGAGAGGGGGTCAAAACATTCAGTACTTC. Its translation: CASSPQRGGQNIQYF.

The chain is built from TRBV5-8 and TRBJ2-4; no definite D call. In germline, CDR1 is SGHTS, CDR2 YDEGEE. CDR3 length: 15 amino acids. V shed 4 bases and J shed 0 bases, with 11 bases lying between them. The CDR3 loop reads CASSDHSLAKNIQYF. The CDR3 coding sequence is TGTGCCAGCAGCGACCATTCCCTAGCCAAAAACATTCAGTACTTC.

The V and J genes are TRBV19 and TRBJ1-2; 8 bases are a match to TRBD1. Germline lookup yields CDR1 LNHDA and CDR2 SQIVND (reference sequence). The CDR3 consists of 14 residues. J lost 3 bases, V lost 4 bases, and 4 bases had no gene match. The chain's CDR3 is CASSTRQGYYGYTF. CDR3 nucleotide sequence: TGTGCCAGTAGTACTAGACAGGGGTACTATGGCTACACCTTC.

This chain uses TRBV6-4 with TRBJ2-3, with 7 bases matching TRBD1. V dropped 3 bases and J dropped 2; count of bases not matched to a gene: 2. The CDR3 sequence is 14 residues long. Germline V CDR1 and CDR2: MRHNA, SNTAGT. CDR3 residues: CASSDGTATDTQYF. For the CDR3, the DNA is TGTGCCAGCAGTGATGGGACAGCCACAGATACGCAGTATTTT.

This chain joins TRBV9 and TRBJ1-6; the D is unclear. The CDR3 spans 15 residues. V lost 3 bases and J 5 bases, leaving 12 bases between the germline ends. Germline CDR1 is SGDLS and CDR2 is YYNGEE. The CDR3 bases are TGTGCCAGCAGCGAGGGCGCGGGTCATAATTCACCCCTCCACTTT. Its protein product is CASSEGAGHNSPLHF.

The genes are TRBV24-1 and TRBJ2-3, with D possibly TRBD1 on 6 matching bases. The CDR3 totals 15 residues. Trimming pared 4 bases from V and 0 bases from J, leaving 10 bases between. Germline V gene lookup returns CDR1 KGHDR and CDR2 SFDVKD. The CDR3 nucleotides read TGTGCCACCAGTGACCCCGGACAGAGCACAGATACGCAGTATTTT. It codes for CATSDPGQSTDTQYF.

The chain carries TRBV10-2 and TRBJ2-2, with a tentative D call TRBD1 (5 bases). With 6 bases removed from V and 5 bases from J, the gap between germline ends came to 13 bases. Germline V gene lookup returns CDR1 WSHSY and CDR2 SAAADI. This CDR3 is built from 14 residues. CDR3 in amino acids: CASRLTQGTGELFF. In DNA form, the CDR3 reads TGCGCCAGCAGGCTTACCCAGGGAACCGGGGAGCTGTTTTTT.

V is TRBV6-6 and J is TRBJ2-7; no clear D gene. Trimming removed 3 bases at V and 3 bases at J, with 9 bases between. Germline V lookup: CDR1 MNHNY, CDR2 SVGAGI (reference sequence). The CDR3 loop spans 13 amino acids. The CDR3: CASSYGDYYEQYF. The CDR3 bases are TGTGCCAGCAGTTATGGCGATTACTACGAGCAGTACTTC.

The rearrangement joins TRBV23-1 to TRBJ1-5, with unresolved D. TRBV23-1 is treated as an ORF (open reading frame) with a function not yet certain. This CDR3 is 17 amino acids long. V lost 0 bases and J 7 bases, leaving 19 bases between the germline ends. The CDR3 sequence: CASSQSVPTSAGQPQHF. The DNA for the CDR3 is TGCGCCAGCAGTCAATCGGTACCGACGTCCGCGGGGCAGCCCCAGCATTTT.

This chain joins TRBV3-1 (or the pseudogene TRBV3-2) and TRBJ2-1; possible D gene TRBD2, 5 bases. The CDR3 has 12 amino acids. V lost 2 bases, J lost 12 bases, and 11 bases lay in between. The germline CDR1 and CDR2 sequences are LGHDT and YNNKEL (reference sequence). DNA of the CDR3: TGTGCCAGCAGCCAATCCCAGGCGGGGCAGTTCTTC. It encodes CASSQSQAGQFF.

CDR3 sequence: CASSFIQGSGYTF. CDR3 DNA: TGTGCCAGCAGTTTCATACAGGGTAGTGGCTACACCTTC. The V and J genes are TRBV12-3 or TRBV12-4 and TRBJ1-2; D might be TRBD1 (6 bases). Trimming pared 3 bases from V and 7 bases from J, leaving 12 bases between. The CDR3 length is 13 residues.

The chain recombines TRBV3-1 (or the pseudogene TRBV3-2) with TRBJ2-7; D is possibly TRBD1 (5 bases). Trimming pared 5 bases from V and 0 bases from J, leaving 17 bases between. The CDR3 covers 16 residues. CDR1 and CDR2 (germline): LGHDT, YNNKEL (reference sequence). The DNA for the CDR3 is TGTGCCAGCAGCTCATTAGGGGTTCGGAGCTCCTACGAGCAGTACTTC. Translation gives CASSSLGVRSSYEQYF.

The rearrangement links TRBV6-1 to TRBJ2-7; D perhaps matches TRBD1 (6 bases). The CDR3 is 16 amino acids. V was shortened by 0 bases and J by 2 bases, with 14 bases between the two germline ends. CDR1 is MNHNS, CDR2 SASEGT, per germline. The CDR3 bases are TGTGCCAGCAGTGAAGCGAGGGGGATAGGCACCTACGAGCAGTACTTC. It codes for CASSEARGIGTYEQYF.

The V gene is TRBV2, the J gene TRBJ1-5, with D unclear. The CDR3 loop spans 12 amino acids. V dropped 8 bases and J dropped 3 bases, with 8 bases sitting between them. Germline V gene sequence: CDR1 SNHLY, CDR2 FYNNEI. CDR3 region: CASHEDNQPQHF. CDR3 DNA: TGTGCCAGCCACGAGGACAATCAGCCCCAGCATTTT. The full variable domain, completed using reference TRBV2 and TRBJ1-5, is EPEVTQTPSHQVTQMGQEVILRCVPISNHLYFYWYRQILGQKVEFLVSFYNNEISEKSEIFDDQFSVERPDGSNFTLKIRSTKLEDSAMYFCASHEDNQPQHFGDGTRLSIL.